The clone carrying this T cell receptor (beta chain) was picked up many times. A single record per CDR3 protein comes from TCRdb applying MiXCR to the 5' RACE reads. The sample lists approximately 50,000 distinct CDR3 sequences, 3% to 4.5% occurring once. This record comes from a study of neurological immune-mediated disorders. Study at large: There were approximately 35 multiple sclerosis patients. Of these, 31 had relapsing-remitting MS and 3 had secondary progressive MS.

V lost 2 bases, J lost 0 bases, and 12 bases lay in between. The CDR3 totals 15 residues. CDR1 and CDR2 from the germline V gene are SGHRS and YFSETQ. This sequence originates from a man aged 55 to 70 with multiple sclerosis. Sequencing input: PBMCs. The gene calls are TRBV5-1 and TRBJ2-7, with D tentatively TRBD2 (6 bases). CDR3 bases: TGCGCCAGCAGCTTTCTCGGGAGTTCCTCCTACGAGCAGTACTTC. Its translation: CASSFLGSSSYEQYF.